This paragraph reports one TCR beta chain. This sample was included in a study of blood T cell repertoires in COVID-19. Study information: Spain, Italy and the United States supplied samples that represented acute and convalescent COVID-19.

Losses at the gene ends were 1 base for V and 3 bases for J; bases not matched to a gene: 7. CDR3 size: 16 residues. CDR1 is LGHDT, CDR2 YNNKEL, per germline (reference sequence). Data came from immunoSEQ multiplex PCR; TCRdb stores just in-frame clones and leaves some out. Of about 130,000 clones in the sample, approximately 82% are singletons; the top ten hold roughly 9%. Sequencing was performed on peripheral blood. J is TRBJ1-1 and V is TRBV3-1 (or the pseudogene TRBV3-2); 8 bases map to TRBD1. The TCR was taken from a man between 35 and 55 years old with active or convalescent COVID-19. The CDR3 spells CASSQARGTGDTEAFF. The CDR3 DNA reads TGTGCCAGCAGCCAAGCGCGTGGGACAGGCGACACTGAAGCTTTCTTT.